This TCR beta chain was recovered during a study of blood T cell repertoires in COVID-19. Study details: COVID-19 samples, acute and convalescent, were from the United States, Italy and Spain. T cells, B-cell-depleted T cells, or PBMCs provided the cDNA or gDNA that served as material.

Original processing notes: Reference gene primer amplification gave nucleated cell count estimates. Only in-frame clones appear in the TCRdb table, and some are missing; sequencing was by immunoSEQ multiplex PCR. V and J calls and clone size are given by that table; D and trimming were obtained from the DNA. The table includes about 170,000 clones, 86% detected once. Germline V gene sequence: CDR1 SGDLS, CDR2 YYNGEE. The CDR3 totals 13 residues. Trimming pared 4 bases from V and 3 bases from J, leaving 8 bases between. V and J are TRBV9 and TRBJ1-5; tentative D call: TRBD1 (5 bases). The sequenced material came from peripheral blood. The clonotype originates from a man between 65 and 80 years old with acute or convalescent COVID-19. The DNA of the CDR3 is TGTGCCAGCAGCTCAGGGCACAATCAGCCCCAGCATTTT. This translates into CASSSGHNQPQHF. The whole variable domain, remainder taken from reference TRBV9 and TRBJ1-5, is DSGVTQTPKHLITATGQRVTLRCSPRSGDLSVYWYQQSLDQGLQFLIQYYNGEERAKGNILERFSAQQFPDLHSELNLSSLELGDSALYFCASSSGHNQPQHFGDGTRLSIL.